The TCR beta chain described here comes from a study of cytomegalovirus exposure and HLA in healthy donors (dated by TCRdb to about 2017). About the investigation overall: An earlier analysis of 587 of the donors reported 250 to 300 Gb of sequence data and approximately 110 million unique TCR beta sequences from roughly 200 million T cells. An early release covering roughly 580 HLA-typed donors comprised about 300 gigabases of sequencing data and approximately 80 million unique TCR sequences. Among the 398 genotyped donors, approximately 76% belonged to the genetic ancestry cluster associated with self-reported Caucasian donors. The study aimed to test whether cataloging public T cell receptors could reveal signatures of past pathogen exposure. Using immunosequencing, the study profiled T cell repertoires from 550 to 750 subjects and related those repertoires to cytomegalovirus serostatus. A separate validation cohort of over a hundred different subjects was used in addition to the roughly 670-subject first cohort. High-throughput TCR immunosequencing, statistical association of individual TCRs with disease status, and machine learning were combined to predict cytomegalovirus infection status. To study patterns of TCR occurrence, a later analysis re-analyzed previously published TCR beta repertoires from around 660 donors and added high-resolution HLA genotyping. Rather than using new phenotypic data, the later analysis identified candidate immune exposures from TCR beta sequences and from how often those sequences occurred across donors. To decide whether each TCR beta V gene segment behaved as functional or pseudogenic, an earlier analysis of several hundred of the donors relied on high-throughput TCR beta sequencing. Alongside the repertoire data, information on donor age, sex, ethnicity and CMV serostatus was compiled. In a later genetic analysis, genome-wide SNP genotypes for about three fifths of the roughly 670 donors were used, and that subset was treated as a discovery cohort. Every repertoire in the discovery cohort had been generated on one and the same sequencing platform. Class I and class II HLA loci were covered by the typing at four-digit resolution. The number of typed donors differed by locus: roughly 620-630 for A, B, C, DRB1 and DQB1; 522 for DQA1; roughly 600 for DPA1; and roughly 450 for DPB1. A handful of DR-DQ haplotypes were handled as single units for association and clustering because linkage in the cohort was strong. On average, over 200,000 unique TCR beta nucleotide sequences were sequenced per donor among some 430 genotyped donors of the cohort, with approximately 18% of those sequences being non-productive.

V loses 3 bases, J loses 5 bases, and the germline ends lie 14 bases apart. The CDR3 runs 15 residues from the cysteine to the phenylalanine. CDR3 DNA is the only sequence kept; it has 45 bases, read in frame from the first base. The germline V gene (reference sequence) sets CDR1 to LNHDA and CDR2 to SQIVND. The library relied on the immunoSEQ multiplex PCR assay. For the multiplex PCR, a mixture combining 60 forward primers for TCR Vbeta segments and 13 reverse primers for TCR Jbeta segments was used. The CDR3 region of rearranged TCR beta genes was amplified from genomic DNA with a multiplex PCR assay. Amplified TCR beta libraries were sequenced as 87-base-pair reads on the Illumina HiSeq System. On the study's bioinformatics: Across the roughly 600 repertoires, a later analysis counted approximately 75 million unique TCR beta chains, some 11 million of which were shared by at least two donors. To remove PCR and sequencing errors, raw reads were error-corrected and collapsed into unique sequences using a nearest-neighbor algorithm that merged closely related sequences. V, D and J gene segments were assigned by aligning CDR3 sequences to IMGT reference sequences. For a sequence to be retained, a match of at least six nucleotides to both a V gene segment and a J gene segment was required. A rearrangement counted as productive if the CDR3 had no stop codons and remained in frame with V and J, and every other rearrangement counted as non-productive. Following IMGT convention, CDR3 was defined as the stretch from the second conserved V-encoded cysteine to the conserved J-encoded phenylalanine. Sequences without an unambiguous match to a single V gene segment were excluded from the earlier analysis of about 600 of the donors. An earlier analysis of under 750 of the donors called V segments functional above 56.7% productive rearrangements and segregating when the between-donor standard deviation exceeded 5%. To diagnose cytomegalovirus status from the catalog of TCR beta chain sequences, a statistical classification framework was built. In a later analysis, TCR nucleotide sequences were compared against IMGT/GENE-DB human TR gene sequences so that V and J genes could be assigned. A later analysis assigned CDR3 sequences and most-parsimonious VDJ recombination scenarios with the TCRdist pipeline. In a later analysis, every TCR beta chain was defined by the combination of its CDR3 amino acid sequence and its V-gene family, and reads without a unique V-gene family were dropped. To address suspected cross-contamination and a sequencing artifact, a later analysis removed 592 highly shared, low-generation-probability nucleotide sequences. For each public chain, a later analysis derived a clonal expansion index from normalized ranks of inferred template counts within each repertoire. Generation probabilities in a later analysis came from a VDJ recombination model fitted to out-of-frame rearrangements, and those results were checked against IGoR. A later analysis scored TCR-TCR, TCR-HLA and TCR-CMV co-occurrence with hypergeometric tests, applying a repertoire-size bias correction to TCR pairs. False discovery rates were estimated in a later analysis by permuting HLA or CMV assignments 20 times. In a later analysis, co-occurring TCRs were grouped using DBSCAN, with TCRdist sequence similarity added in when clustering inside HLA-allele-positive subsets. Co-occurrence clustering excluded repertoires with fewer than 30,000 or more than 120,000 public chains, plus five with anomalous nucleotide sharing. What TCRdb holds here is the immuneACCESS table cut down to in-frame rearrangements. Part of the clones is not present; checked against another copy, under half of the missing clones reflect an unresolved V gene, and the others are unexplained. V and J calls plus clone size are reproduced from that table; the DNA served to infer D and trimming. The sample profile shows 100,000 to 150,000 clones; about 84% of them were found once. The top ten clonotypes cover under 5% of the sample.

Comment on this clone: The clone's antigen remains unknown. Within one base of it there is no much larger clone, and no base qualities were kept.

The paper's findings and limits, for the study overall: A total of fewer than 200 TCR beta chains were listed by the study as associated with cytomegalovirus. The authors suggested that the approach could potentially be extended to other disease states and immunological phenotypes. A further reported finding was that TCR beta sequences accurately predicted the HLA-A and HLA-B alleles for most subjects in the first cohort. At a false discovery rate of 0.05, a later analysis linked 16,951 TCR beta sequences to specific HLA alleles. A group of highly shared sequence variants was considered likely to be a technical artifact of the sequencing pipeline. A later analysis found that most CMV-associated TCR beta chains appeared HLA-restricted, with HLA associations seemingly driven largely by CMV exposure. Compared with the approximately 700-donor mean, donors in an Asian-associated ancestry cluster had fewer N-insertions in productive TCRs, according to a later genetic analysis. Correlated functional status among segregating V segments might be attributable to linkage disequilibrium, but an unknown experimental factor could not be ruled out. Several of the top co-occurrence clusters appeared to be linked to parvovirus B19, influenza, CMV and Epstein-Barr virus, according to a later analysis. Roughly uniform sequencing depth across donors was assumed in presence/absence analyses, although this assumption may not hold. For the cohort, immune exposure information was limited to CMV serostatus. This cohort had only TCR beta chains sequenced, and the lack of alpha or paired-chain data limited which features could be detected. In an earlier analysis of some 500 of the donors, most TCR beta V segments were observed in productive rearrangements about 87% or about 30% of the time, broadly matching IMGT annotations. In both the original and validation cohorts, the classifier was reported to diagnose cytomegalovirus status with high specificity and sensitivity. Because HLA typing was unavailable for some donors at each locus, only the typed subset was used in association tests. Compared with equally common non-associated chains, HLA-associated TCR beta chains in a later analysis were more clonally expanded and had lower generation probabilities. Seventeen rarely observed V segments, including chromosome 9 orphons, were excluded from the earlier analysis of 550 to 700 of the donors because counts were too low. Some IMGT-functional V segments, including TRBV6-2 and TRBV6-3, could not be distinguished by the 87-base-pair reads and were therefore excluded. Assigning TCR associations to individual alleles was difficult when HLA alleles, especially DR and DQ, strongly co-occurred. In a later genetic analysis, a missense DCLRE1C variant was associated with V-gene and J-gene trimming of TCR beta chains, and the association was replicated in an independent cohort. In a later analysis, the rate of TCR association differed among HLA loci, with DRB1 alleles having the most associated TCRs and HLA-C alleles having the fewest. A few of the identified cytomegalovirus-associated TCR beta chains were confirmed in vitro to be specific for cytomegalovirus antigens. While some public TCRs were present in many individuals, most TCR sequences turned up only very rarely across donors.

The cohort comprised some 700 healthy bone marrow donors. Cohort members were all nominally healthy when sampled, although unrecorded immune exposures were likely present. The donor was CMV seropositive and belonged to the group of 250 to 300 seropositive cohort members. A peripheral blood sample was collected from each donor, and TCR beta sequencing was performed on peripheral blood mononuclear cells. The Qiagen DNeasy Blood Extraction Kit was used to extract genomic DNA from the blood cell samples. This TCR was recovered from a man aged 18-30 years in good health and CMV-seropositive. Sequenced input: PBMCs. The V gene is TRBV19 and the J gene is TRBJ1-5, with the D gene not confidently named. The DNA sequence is TGTGCCAGTAGTATCCGCGGGCCCGGCGATCAGCCCCAGCATTTT. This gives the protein CASSIRGPGDQPQHF.